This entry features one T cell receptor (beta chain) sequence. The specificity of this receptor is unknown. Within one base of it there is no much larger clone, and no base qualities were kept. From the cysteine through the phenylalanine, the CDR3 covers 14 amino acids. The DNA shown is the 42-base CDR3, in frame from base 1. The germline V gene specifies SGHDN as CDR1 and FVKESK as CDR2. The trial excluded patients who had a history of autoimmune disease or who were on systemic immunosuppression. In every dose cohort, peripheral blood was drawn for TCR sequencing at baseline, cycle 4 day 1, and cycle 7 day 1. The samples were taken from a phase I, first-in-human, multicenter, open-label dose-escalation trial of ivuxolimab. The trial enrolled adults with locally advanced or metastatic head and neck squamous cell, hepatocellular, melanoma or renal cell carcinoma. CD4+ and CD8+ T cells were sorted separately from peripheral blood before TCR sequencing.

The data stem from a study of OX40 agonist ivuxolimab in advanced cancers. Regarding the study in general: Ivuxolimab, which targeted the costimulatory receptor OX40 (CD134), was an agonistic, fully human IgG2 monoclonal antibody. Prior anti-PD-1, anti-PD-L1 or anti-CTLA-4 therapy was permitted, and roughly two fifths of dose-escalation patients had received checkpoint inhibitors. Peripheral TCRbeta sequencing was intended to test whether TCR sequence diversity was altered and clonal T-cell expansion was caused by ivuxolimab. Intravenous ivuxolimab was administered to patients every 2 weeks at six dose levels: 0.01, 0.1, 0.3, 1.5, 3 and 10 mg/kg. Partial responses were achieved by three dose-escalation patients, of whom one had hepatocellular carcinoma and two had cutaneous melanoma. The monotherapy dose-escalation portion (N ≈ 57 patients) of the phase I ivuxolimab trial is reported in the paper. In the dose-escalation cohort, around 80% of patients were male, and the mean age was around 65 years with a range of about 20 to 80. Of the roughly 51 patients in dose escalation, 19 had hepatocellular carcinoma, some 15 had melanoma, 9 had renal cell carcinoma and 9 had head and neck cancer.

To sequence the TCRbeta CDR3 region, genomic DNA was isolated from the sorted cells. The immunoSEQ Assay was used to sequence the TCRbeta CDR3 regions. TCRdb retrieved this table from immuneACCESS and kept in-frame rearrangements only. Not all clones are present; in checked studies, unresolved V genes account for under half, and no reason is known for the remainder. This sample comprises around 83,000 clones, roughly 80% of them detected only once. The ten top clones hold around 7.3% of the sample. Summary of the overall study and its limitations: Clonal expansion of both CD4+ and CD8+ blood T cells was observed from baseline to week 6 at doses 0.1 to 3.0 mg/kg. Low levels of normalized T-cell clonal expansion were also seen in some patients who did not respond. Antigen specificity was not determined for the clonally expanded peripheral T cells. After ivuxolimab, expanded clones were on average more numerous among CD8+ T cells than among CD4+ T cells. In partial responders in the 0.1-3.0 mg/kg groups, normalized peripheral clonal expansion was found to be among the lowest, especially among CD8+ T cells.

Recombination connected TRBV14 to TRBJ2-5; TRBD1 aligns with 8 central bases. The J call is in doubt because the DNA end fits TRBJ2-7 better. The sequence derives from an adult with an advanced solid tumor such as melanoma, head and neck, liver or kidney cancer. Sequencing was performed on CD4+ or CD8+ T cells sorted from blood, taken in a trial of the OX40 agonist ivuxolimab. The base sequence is TGTGCCAGCAGCCAAGCAGGGGGCCTCTACGAGCAGTACTTC. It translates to CASSQAGGLYEQYF.